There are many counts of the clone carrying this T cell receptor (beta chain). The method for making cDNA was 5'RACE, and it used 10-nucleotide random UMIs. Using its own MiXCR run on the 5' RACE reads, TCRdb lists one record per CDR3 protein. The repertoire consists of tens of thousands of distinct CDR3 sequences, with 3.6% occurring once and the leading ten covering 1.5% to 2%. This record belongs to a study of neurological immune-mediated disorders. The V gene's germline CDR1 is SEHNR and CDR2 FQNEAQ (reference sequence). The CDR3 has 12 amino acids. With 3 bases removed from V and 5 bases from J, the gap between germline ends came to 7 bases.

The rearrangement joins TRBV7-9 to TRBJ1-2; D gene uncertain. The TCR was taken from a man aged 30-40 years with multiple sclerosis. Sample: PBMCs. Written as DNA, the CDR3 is TGTGCCAGCAGCTTCGAGGAGTATGGCTACACCTTC. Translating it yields CASSFEEYGYTF.